Listed here are 27 T cell receptor beta chains from one sample, sequenced in a study of blood T cell repertoires in COVID-19. This table comes from immunoSEQ multiplex PCR, and its TCRdb copy is limited to in-frame clones, with some not included. Of 220,000 or so clones in the sample, over 80% were seen once. The sample comprised PBMCs or T cells enriched from blood (not recorded which). These receptors originate from a man aged 45-65 years who had been exposed to COVID-19.

In this sample, this clone turned up once. The chain recombines TRBV7-2 with TRBJ1-5; the match to TRBD1 covers 7 bases. Germline CDR1 and CDR2: SGHTA and FQGNSA. CDR3 size: 15 residues. V was pared by 2 bases and J by 4 bases, with 5 bases of the junction left unmatched. In DNA, the CDR3 is TGTGCCAGCAGCTTATGGAGGACAGGTAATCAGCCCCAGCATTTT. It translates to CASSLWRTGNQPQHF.

With regard to this clone: The junction does not match germline at one end; this may be a read error. This sequence joins TRBV7-7 and TRBJ1-5, with D possibly TRBD1 on 5 matching bases. This CDR3 has 19 amino acids. Germline CDR1 is SSHAT and CDR2 is FNYEAQ (reference sequence). The DNA of the CDR3 is TGTGCTAGCAGCTTAAAATCAAGGGGTCGGCACCTTAGCAATCAGCCCCAGCATTTT. Translated: CASSLKSRGRHLSNQPQHF. The full variable domain, completed using reference TRBV7-7 and TRBJ1-5, is GAGVSQSPRYKVTKRGQDVTLRCDPISSHATLYWYQQALGQGPEFLTYFNYEAQPDKSGLPSDRFSAERPEGSISTLTIQRTEQRDSAMYRCASSLKSRGRHLSNQPQHFGDGTRLSIL.

The chain is built from TRBV5-6 and TRBJ1-1; D is possibly TRBD1 (6 bases). CDR3 length: 16 amino acids. Trimming stripped 4 bases from V and 3 bases from J, with 19 bases between. Germline loops: CDR1 SGHDT, CDR2 YYEEEE. CDR3 nucleotides: TGTGCCAGCAGCCCACGCCCACGAAACAGGGACACTGAAGCTTTCTTT. It encodes CASSPRPRNRDTEAFF.

This chain connects TRBV19 to TRBJ1-5; 10 nucleotides agree with TRBD1. V shed 1 base, J shed 2 bases, and the junction held 2 bases outside the gene matches. The length of the CDR3 is 16 residues. Germline V lookup: CDR1 LNHDA, CDR2 SQIVND (reference sequence). CDR3 amino acids: CASSIVGQGGNQPQHF. DNA of the CDR3: TGTGCCAGTAGTATAGTTGGACAGGGGGGCAATCAGCCCCAGCATTTT.

This clone appeared many times. The V call is TRBV3-1 (or the pseudogene TRBV3-2), the J call TRBJ2-7; the match to TRBD1 covers 9 bases. Trimming at V came to 4 bases and at J to 3 bases, leaving 4 bases not matched to a gene. The CDR3 is 14 amino acids. Germline values: CDR1 LGHDT, CDR2 YNNKEL (reference sequence). The CDR3 coding sequence is TGTGCCAGCAGCCCCGGGACAGGGATCTACGAGCAGTACGTC. Residues: CASSPGTGIYEQYV.

The genes are TRBV5-5 and TRBJ1-1; D gene ambiguous. CDR1 and CDR2 (germline): SGHKS, YYEKEE (reference sequence). Trimming shortened V by 2 bases and J by 2 bases, and 4 bases separated the two germline ends. The CDR3 runs 12 residues. The CDR3 sequence is CASSLYNTEAFF. Written as DNA, the CDR3 is TGTGCCAGCAGCTTATATAACACTGAAGCTTTCTTT.

The V call is TRBV9, the J call TRBJ1-1; D remains unclear. Germline V gene sequence: CDR1 SGDLS, CDR2 YYNGEE. The CDR3 spans 18 residues. Trimming cost V 0 bases and J 1 base, with 19 bases left between them. The CDR3 here is CASSVEGGFSLSNTEAFF. The CDR3 DNA reads TGTGCCAGCAGCGTAGAAGGAGGGTTCAGCCTTTCGAACACTGAAGCTTTCTTT.

The rearrangement links TRBV30 to TRBJ1-1; TRBD1 might be the D (5 bases). Trimming removed 5 bases at V and 0 bases at J, with 13 bases between. This CDR3 spans 14 amino acids. Germline CDR1 GTSNPN, CDR2 SVGIG (reference sequence). In DNA, the CDR3 is TGTGCCTGGGTTAAGAGGACACTGAACACTGAAGCTTTCTTT. The encoded protein is CAWVKRTLNTEAFF.

The genes are TRBV5-4 and TRBJ1-4, with a possible D match to TRBD1 (5 bases). This CDR3 contains 14 residues. The germline V gene encodes CDR1 SGHNT and CDR2 YYREEE (reference sequence). V lost 4 bases and J 8 bases, leaving 15 bases between the germline ends. This chain's CDR3 is CASSPGVSGEKLFF. CDR3 coding DNA: TGTGCCAGCAGCCCGGGGGTTTCGGGAGAAAAACTGTTTTTT.

CDR3 sequence: CASSLRGRSNYGYTF. The CDR3 DNA reads TGTGCCAGCAGTTTGCGGGGGCGTTCTAACTATGGCTACACCTTC. The chain employs TRBV28 and TRBJ1-2; the D gene is possibly TRBD1 (6 bases). Trimming shortened V by 3 bases and J by 0 bases, and 11 bases separated the two germline ends. CDR3 length equals 15 residues. The germline CDR1 and CDR2 sequences are MDHEN and SYDVKM.

The J gene is TRBJ2-5, the V gene TRBV18; D is possibly TRBD2 (5 bases). CDR3 length equals 13 residues. The V end was cut by 4 bases, the J end by 1 base, with 7 bases between. The germline V gene has CDR1 KGHSH and CDR2 LQKENI. CDR3 residues: CASSLGIQETQYF. CDR3 bases: TGTGCCAGCTCACTCGGGATCCAAGAGACCCAGTACTTC.

The sample holds one count of this clone. The V and J genes are TRBV28 and TRBJ2-3; 9 bases align to TRBD1. Germline V gene lookup returns CDR1 MDHEN and CDR2 SYDVKM. The V segment lost 3 bases and the J segment 0 bases; nucleotides outside the gene matches: 7. The CDR3 is made up of 17 amino acids. Written as DNA, the CDR3 is TGTGCCAGCAGTTTCCTCAGGGGGACAGGGAGCACAGATACGCAGTATTTT. Its translation: CASSFLRGTGSTDTQYF.

V is TRBV6-5 and J is TRBJ1-5; D possibly corresponds to TRBD1 (5 bases). The CDR3 sequence is 14 residues long. Germline V gives CDR1 MNHEY, CDR2 SVGAGI. Trimming cost V 5 bases and J 6 bases, with 14 bases left between them. The CDR3, as DNA: TGTGCCAGCAGTCGGGACTTTGGGGGTCAGCCCCAGCATTTT. It specifies CASSRDFGGQPQHF.

The chain employs TRBV4-1 and TRBJ2-3; 12 nucleotides align to TRBD2. Germline-derived CDR1 and CDR2 are MGHRA and YSYEKL. The CDR3 length is 17 residues. V shed 3 bases, J shed 1 base, and the junction held 5 bases outside the gene matches. The CDR3 DNA follows: TGCGCCAGCAGCCATGCTAGCGGGGGGGCCGGCACAGATACGCAGTATTTT. This codes for CASSHASGGAGTDTQYF.

The chain recombines TRBV19 with TRBJ1-4, with D possibly being TRBD1 (5 bases). This CDR3 has 14 residues. V was clipped by 3 bases and J by 4 bases, with 9 bases between them. Germline lookup yields CDR1 LNHDA and CDR2 SQIVND (reference sequence). CDR3 region: CASSITGVNEKLFF. The CDR3 nucleotides are TGTGCCAGTAGTATCACAGGAGTTAATGAAAAACTGTTTTTT.

The chain combines TRBV13 with TRBJ2-7; D is undetermined. Deletions cut 3 bases from V and 0 bases from J, with 12 bases between. The CDR3 spans 15 residues. Germline CDR1 is PRHDT and CDR2 is FYEKMQ (reference sequence). The CDR3 is CASSFASTGSYEQYV. DNA for the CDR3: TGTGCCAGCAGCTTCGCTTCAACCGGCTCCTACGAGCAGTACGTC.

The rearrangement joins TRBV7-2 to TRBJ1-3; TRBD1 agrees at 7 bases. V shed 5 bases and J 5 bases; nucleotides not matched to a gene: 12. The CDR3 sequence is 16 residues long. In germline, CDR1 is SGHTA, CDR2 FQGNSA. The CDR3 reads CASSQQPLTGRNTIYF. As DNA, the CDR3 is TGTGCCAGCAGCCAACAACCCCTGACAGGGAGAAACACCATATATTTT.

This clone was picked up a small number of times. This chain connects TRBV3-1 (or the pseudogene TRBV3-2) to TRBJ2-7, with 8 bases identical to TRBD2. Germline loops: CDR1 LGHDT, CDR2 YNNKEL (reference sequence). This CDR3 spans 14 amino acids. V lost 1 base to trimming and J lost 3 bases; unmatched junction nucleotides: 2. This chain's CDR3 is CASSQGTSIYEQYV. CDR3 coding DNA: TGTGCCAGCAGCCAAGGGACTAGCATCTACGAGCAGTACGTC.

Written as DNA, the CDR3 is TGTGCCAGCAGAACCGCCCCCAGGGGTCAGCCCCAGCATTTT. It translates to CASRTAPRGQPQHF. V usage is TRBV28 and J usage is TRBJ1-5, with TRBD1 as a possible D gene (6 bases). With 6 bases removed from V and 6 bases from J, the gap between germline ends came to 15 bases. Germline V gene data show CDR1 as MDHEN and CDR2 as SYDVKM. This CDR3 region has 14 residues. Looking up the rest from reference TRBV28 and TRBJ1-5 gives the full variable domain: DVKVTQSSRYLVKRTGEKVFLECVQDMDHENMFWYRQDPGLGLRLIYFSYDVKMKEKGDIPEGYSVSREKKERFSLILESASTNQTSMYLCASRTAPRGQPQHFGDGTRLSIL.

CDR3 coding DNA: TGTGCCAGCAGTGAAACGGGACTCAACGAGCAGTACTTC. The encoded protein is CASSETGLNEQYF. This rearrangement joins TRBV6-4 to TRBJ2-7; a possible D gene is TRBD2 (6 bases). Germline V gene data show CDR1 as MRHNA and CDR2 as SNTAGT. The CDR3 consists of 13 residues. V dropped 3 bases and J dropped 5 bases, with 11 bases sitting between them.

In DNA, the CDR3 is TGTGCCAGCAGCTTAGGGACAGGGTCTTATGGCTACACCTTC. This gives the protein CASSLGTGSYGYTF. The chain combines TRBV7-9 with TRBJ1-2, with TRBD1 matching 8 bases. Germline CDR1 reads SEHNR; CDR2 reads FQNEAQ (reference sequence). V shed 1 base, J shed 5 bases, and the junction held 3 bases outside the gene matches. The CDR3 loop spans 14 amino acids.

J is TRBJ1-6 and V is TRBV28; weak D call: TRBD1 (5 bases). Germline assignment: CDR1 MDHEN and CDR2 SYDVKM. The CDR3 is 14 residues long. Trimming removed 7 bases from V and 2 bases from J, with 9 bases in between. The CDR3 bases are TGTGCCAGCAAAAGGGGTACCTATAATTCACCCCTCCACTTT. Translation: CASKRGTYNSPLHF.

This chain uses TRBV28 with TRBJ2-3, with D perhaps TRBD2 (7 bases). CDR3 size: 14 residues. CDR1 is MDHEN, CDR2 SYDVKM, per germline. The CDR3 protein is CVASRGPRRDTQYF. The CDR3 coding sequence is TGTGTCGCTTCGCGGGGGCCCCGACGGGATACGCAGTATTTT.

V usage is TRBV5-1 and J usage is TRBJ2-7; D might be TRBD2 (6 bases). V gave up 2 bases and J gave up 0 bases, with 15 bases separating them. This CDR3 is 16 amino acids long. Looked up from germline, CDR1 is SGHRS and CDR2 is YFSETQ. CDR3 nucleotide sequence: TGCGCCAGCAGCTTACTCCTTAGCGGAAGCTCCTACGAGCAGTACGTC. Translation gives CASSLLLSGSSYEQYV.

The J gene is TRBJ2-3, the V gene TRBV28; D possibly corresponds to TRBD1 (5 bases). With 5 bases removed from V and 2 bases from J, the gap between germline ends came to 17 bases. The CDR3 is 16 amino acids. Germline V lookup: CDR1 MDHEN, CDR2 SYDVKM. The CDR3 loop reads CASSLRTSGLTDTQYF. The CDR3 DNA follows: TGTGCCAGCAGTCTACGGACGTCAGGGCTCACAGATACGCAGTATTTT.

The chain carries TRBV6-5 and TRBJ1-1; perhaps TRBD1 as D (5 bases). The CDR3 loop spans 15 amino acids. Between the trimmed V and J ends, which lost 5 bases and 1 base, there was a span of 14 bases. Germline V CDR1 and CDR2: MNHEY, SVGAGI. CDR3 DNA: TGTGCCAGCAGTAGACAGAAGGATCCGAACACTGAAGCTTTCTTT. Translated, it gives CASSRQKDPNTEAFF.

The rearrangement joins TRBV12-3 or TRBV12-4 to TRBJ1-5; D not certain. The CDR3 runs 13 residues. The V and J ends lost 6 bases and 0 bases respectively, with 6 bases between them. The CDR3 nucleotides read TGTGCCAGCAGCCCCTTTAGCAATCAGCCCCAGCATTTT. Protein sequence: CASSPFSNQPQHF.